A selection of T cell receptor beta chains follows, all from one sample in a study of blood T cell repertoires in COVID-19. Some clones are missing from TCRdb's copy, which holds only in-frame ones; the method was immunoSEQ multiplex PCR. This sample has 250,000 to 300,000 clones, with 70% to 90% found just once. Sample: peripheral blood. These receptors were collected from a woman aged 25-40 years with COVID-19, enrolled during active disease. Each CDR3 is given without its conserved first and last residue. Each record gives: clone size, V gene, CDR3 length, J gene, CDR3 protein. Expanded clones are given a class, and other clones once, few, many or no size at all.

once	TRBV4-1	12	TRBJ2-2	AGRRVLGTGELF
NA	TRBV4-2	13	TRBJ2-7	ASSQDRGYAYEQY
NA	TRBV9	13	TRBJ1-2	ASSAGQYPTYGYT
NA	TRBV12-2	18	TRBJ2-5	ASRLGRVGTSGGAEETQY
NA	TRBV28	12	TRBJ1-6	ASSFRGEGSPLH
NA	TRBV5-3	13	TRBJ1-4	ARSIQGAANEKLF
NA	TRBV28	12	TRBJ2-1	ASSLAGRSNEQF
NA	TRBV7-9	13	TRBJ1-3	ASSSPRTGGSTIY
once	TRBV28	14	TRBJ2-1	ASSLGSGGLGNEQF
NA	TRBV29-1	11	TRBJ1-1	SVNQGWSTEAF